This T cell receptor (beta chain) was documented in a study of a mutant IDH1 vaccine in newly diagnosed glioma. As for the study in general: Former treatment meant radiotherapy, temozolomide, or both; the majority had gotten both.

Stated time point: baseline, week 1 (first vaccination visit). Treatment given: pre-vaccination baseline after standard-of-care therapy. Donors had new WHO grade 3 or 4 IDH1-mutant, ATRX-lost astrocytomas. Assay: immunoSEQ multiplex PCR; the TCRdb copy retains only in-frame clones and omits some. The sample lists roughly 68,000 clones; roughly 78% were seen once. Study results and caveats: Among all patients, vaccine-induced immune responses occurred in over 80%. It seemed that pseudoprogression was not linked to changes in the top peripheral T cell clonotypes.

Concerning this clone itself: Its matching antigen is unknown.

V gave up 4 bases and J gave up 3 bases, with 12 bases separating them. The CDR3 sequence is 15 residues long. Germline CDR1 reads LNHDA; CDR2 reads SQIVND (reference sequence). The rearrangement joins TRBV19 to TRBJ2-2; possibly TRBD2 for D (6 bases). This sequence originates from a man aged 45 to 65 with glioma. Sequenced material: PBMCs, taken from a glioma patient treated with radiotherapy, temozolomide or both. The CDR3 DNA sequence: TGTGCCAGTAGTAGAACTAGCCCCGACACCGGGGAGCTGTTTTTT. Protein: CASSRTSPDTGELFF.